The T cell receptor (beta chain) described here comes from a study of blood T cell repertoires in COVID-19. In the original workflow: Counts of nucleated cells, estimated from reference gene primer amplification, were obtained. Libraries were prepared by immunoSEQ multiplex PCR; TCRdb keeps only in-frame clonotypes and omits some of them. That table gives V, J and clone size, and the DNA gave D and trimming. The sample holds 150,000 to 180,000 clones, approximately 80% seen once. This clonotype was sampled from a woman aged 60-70 years with acute or convalescent COVID-19. The specimen was peripheral blood.

The CDR3 is CASSLTSGGYNEQFF. CDR3 DNA sequence: TGTGCCAGCAGCTTAACTAGCGGGGGATACAATGAGCAGTTCTTC. V usage is TRBV2 and J usage is TRBJ2-1; 11 nucleotides line up with TRBD2. The CDR3 is made up of 15 amino acids. The V and J ends lost 6 bases and 4 bases, in that order; junction bases with no gene match: 5. Germline V gives CDR1 SNHLY, CDR2 FYNNEI. Together with reference TRBV2 and TRBJ2-1, the CDR3 gives the full variable domain: EPEVTQTPSHQVTQMGQEVILRCVPISNHLYFYWYRQILGQKVEFLVSFYNNEISEKSEIFDDQFSVERPDGSNFTLKIRSTKLEDSAMYFCASSLTSGGYNEQFFGPGTRLTVL.